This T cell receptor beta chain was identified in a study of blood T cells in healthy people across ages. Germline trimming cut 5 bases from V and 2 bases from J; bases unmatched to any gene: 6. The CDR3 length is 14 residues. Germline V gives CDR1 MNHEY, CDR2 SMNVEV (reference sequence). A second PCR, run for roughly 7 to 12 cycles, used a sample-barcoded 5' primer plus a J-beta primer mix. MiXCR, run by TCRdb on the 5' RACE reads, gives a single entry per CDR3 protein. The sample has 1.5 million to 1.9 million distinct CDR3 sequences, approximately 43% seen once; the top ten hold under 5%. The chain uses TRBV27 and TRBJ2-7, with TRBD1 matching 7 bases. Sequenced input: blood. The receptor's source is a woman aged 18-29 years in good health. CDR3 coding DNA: TGTGCCAGCAGTATAACAGGGGTGGCCTACGAGCAGTACTTC. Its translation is CASSITGVAYEQYF.